Sequencing of this T cell receptor (beta chain) was carried out in a study of blood T cell repertoires in COVID-19. About the study: Acute-phase and convalescent COVID-19 samples originated in the United States, Italy and Spain.

TCRdb keeps only in-frame clones here, not all; method: immunoSEQ multiplex PCR. The sample holds around 250,000 clones, 80% to 90% seen once. Participant ages covered about 18 to 95 years across 20 to 30 US areas. The germline V gene has CDR1 SNHLY and CDR2 FYNNEI. The V segment lost 4 bases and the J segment 0 bases; nucleotides outside the gene matches: 9. CDR3 length equals 17 residues. The chain recombines TRBV2 with TRBJ2-1; the match to TRBD1 covers 7 bases. The receptor was isolated from a woman between 45 and 60 years old who had recovered from COVID-19. The specimen was PBMCs or T cells enriched from blood (not recorded which). In nucleotides, the CDR3 is TGTGCCAGCAGTGCTCGACAGGGCATTGTCTCCTACAATGAGCAGTTCTTC. It specifies CASSARQGIVSYNEQFF.